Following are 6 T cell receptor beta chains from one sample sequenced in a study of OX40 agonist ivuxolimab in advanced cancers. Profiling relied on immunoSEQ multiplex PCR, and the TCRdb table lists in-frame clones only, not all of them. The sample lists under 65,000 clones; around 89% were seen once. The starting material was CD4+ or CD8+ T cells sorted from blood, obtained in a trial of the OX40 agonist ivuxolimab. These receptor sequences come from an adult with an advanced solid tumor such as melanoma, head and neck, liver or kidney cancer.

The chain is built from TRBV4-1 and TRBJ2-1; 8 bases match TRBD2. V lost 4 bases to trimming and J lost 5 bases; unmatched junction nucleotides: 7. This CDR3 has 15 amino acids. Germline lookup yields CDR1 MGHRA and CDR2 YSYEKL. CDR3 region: CASSRRAGGDNEQFF. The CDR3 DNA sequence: TGCGCCAGCAGCCGCCGGGCGGGGGGAGACAATGAGCAGTTCTTC.

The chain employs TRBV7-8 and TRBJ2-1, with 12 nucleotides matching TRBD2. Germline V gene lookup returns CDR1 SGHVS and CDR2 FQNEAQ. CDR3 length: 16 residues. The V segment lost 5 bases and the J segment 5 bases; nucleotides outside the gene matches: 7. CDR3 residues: CASSPRGLAGNNEQFF. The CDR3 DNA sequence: TGTGCCAGCAGCCCACGTGGACTAGCGGGGAACAATGAGCAGTTCTTC.

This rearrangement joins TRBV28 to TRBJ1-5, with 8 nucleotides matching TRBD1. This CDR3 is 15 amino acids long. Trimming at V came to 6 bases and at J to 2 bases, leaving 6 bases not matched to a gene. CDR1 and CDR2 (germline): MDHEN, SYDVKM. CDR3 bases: TGTGCCAGCAGGGACTCACAGGGGGGCAATCAGCCCCAGCATTTT. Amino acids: CASRDSQGGNQPQHF. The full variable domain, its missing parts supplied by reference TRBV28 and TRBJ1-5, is DVKVTQSSRYLVKRTGEKVFLECVQDMDHENMFWYRQDPGLGLRLIYFSYDVKMKEKGDIPEGYSVSREKKERFSLILESASTNQTSMYLCASRDSQGGNQPQHFGDGTRLSIL.

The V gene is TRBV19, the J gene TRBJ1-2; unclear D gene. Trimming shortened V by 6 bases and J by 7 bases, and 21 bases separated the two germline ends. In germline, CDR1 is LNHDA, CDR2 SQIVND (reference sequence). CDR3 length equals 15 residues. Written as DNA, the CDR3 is TGTGCCAGTAGCACTAACGGGAACCGTGTGTCTGGCTACACCTTC. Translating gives CASSTNGNRVSGYTF.

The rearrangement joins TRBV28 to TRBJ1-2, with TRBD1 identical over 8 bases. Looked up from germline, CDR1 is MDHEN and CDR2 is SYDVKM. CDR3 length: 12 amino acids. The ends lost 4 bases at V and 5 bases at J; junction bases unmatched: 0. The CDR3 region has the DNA TGTGCCAGCAGTTGGACAGGGTATGGCTACACCTTC. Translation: CASSWTGYGYTF.

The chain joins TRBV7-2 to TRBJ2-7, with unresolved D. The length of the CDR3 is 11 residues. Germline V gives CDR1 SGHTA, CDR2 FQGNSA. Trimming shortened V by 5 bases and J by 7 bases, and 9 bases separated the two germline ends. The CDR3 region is CASSPRTEQYF. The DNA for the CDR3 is TGTGCCAGCAGCCCCCGTACTGAGCAGTACTTC.